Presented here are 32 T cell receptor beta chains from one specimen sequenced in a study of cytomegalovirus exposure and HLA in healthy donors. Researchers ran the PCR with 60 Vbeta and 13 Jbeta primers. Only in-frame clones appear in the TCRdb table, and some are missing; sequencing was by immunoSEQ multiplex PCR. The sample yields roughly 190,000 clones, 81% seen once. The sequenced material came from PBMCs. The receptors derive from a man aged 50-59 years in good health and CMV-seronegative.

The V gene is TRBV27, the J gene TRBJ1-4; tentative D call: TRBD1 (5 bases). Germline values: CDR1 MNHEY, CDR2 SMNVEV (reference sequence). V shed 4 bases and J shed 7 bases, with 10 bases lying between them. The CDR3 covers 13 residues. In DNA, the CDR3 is TGTGCCAGCAGTTCATGGGGCAGTGAAAAACTGTTTTTT. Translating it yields CASSSWGSEKLFF.

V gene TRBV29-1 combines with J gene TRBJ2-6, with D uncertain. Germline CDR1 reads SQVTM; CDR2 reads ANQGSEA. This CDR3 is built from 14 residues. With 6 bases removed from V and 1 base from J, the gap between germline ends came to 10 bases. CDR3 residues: CSVKDGSGANVLTF. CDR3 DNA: TGCAGCGTCAAAGACGGGTCTGGGGCCAACGTCCTGACTTTC. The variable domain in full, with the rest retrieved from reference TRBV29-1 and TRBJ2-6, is SAVISQKPSRDICQRGTSLTIQCQVDSQVTMMFWYRQQPGQSLTLIATANQGSEATYESGFVIDKFPISRPNLTFSTLTVSNMSPEDSSIYLCSVKDGSGANVLTFGAGSRLTVL.

CDR3 sequence: CASSFGRGSYNEQFF. The DNA of the CDR3 is TGTGCCAGCAGCTTCGGGCGGGGGTCTTACAATGAGCAGTTCTTC. The chain carries TRBV13 and TRBJ2-1; 7 bases are a match to TRBD2. Germline V gives CDR1 PRHDT, CDR2 FYEKMQ (reference sequence). The CDR3 has 15 amino acids. V lost 3 bases to trimming and J lost 4 bases; unmatched junction nucleotides: 6. The whole variable domain, filled in from reference TRBV13 and TRBJ2-1, reads AAGVIQSPRHLIKEKRETATLKCYPIPRHDTVYWYQQGPGQDPQFLISFYEKMQSDKGSIPDRFSAQQFSDYHSELNMSSLELGDSALYFCASSFGRGSYNEQFFGPGTRLTVL.

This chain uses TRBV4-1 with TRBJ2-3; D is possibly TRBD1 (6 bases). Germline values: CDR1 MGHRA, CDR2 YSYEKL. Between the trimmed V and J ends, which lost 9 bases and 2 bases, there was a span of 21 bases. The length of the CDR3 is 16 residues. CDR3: CASKRVPGHTTDTQYF. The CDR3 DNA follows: TGCGCCAGTAAACGGGTCCCGGGACACACCACAGATACGCAGTATTTT.

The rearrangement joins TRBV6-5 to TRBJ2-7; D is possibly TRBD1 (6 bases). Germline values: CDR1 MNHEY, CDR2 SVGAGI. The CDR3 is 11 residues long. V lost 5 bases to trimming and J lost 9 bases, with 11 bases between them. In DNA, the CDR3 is TGTGCCAGCAGTACCATGGGGGCGCAGTACTTC. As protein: CASSTMGAQYF.

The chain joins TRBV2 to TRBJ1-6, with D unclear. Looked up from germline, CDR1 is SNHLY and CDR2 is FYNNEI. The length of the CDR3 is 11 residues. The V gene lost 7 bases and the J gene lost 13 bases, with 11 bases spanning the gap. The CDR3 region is CASIPTKPLHF. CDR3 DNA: TGTGCCAGCATCCCCACTAAGCCCCTCCACTTT.

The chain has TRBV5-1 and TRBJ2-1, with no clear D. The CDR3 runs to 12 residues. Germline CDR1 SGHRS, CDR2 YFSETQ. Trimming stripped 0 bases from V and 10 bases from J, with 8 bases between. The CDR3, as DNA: TGCGCCAGCAGCTTGGCCGGGTCGGAGCAGTTCTTC. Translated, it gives CASSLAGSEQFF.

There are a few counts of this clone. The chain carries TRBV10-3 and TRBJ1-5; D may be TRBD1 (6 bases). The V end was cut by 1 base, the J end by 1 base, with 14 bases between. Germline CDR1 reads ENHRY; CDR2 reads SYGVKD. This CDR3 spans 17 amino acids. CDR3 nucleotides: TGTGCCATCAGTGAGTACAGGGCGATGGGAAGCAATCAGCCCCAGCATTTT. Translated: CAISEYRAMGSNQPQHF.

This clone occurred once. The CDR3 here is CASSLKRVYGYTF. The CDR3 nucleotides read TGTGCCAGCAGCTTGAAGCGCGTCTATGGCTACACCTTC. V is TRBV6-5 and J is TRBJ1-2, with no clear D. Germline CDR1 MNHEY, CDR2 SVGAGI. Trimming shortened V by 6 bases and J by 4 bases, and 12 bases separated the two germline ends. The CDR3 extends over 13 amino acids.

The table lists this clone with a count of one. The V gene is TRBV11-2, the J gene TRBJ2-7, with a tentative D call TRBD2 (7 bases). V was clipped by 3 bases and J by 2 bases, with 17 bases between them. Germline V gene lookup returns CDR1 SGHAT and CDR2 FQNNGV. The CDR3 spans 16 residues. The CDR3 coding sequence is TGTGCCAGCAGCTTGGAGGGAGGGGGGCTCGCCTACGAGCAGTACTTC. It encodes CASSLEGGGLAYEQYF. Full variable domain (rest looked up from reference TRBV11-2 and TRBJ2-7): EAGVAQSPRYKIIEKRQSVAFWCNPISGHATLYWYQQILGQGPKLLIQFQNNGVVDDSQLPKDRFSAERLKGVDSTLKIQPAKLEDSAVYLCASSLEGGGLAYEQYFGPGTRLTVT.

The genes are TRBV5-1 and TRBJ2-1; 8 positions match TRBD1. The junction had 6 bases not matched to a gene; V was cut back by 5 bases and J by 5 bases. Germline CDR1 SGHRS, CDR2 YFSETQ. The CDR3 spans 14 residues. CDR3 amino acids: CASRQGGRNNEQFF. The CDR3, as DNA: TGCGCCAGCAGACAGGGGGGCCGAAACAATGAGCAGTTCTTC.

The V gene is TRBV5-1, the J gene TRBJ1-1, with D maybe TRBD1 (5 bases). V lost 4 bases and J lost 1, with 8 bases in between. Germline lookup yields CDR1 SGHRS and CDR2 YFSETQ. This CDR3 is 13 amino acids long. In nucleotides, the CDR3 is TGCGCCAGCAGCACAGGCAGGAACACTGAAGCTTTCTTT. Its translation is CASSTGRNTEAFF.

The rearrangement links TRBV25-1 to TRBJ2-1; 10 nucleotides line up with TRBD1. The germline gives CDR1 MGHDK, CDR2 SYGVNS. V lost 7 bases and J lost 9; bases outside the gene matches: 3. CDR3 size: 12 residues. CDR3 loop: CASMWDRGEQFF. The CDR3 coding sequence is TGTGCCAGCATGTGGGACAGGGGTGAGCAGTTCTTC. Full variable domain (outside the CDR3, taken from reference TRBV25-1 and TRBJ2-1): EADIYQTPRYLVIGTGKKITLECSQTMGHDKMYWYQQDPGMELHLIHYSYGVNSTEKGDLSSESTVSRIRTEHFPLTLESARPSHTSQYLCASMWDRGEQFFGPGTRLTVL.

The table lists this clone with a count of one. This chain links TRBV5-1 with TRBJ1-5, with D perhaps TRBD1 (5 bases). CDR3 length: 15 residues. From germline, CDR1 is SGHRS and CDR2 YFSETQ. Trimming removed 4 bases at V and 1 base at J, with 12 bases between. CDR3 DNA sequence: TGCGCCAGCAGCCTTGACAGCCGAAGCAATCAGCCCCAGCATTTT. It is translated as CASSLDSRSNQPQHF.

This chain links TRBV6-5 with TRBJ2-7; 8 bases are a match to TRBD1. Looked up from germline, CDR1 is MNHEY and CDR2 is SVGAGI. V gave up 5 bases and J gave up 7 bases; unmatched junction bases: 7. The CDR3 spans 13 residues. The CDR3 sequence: CASSTQGAGEQYF. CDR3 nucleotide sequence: TGTGCCAGCAGTACCCAGGGGGCTGGGGAGCAGTACTTC.

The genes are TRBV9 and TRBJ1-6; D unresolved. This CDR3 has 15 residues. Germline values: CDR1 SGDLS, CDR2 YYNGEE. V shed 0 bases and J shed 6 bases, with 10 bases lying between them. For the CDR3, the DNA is TGTGCCAGCAGCGTAGATGGGCAGAGTAATTCACCCCTCCACTTT. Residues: CASSVDGQSNSPLHF. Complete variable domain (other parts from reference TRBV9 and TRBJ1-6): DSGVTQTPKHLITATGQRVTLRCSPRSGDLSVYWYQQSLDQGLQFLIQYYNGEERAKGNILERFSAQQFPDLHSELNLSSLELGDSALYFCASSVDGQSNSPLHFGNGTRLTVT.

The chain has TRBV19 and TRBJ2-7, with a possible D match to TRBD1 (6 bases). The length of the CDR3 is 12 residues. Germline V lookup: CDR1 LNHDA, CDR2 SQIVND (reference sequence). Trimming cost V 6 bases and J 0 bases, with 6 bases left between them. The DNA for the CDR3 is TGTGCCAGTAGACAGGGCTCCTACGAGCAGTACTTC. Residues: CASRQGSYEQYF.

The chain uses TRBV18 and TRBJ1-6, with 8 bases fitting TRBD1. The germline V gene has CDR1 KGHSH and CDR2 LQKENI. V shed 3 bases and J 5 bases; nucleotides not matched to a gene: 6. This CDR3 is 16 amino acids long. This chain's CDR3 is CASSPNRGGDNSPLHF. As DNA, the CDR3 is TGTGCCAGCTCACCTAACAGGGGGGGTGATAATTCACCCCTCCACTTT.

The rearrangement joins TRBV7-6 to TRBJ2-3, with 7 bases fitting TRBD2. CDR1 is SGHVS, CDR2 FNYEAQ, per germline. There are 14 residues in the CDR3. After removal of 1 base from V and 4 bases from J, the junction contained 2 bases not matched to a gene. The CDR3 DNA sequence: TGTGCCAGCAGCTTAGGGGGAGGGTCAGATACGCAGTATTTT. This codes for CASSLGGGSDTQYF. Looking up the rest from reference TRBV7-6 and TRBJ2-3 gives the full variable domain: GAGVSQSPRYKVTKRGQDVALRCDPISGHVSLYWYRQALGQGPEFLTYFNYEAQQDKSGLPNDRFSAERPEGSISTLTIQRTEQRDSAMYRCASSLGGGSDTQYFGPGTRLTVL.

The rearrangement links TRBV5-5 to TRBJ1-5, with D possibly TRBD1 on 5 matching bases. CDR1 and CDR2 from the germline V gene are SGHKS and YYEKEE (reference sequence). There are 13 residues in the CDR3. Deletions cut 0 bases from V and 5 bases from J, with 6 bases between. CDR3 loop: CASSLGGDQPQHF. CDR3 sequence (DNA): TGTGCCAGCAGCTTGGGGGGGGATCAGCCCCAGCATTTT.

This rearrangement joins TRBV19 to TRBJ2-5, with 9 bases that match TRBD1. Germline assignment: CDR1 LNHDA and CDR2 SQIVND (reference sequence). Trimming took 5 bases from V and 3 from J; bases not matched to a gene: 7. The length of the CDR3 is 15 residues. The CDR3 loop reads CASSSLGQGKETQYF. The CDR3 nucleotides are TGTGCCAGTAGTTCCCTAGGACAGGGGAAAGAGACCCAGTACTTC.

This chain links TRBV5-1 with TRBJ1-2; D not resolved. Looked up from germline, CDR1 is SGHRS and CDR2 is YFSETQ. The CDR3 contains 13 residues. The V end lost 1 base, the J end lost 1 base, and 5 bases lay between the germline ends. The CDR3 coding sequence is TGCGCCAGCAGCTTGAACAGTAACTATGGCTACACCTTC. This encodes CASSLNSNYGYTF.

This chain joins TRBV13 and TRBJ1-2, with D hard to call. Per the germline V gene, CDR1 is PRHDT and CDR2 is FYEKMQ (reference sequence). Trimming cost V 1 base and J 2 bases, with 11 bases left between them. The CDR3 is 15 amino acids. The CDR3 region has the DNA TGTGCCAGCAGCTTAGTTTCGGCTAGCAACTATGGCTACACCTTC. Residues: CASSLVSASNYGYTF.

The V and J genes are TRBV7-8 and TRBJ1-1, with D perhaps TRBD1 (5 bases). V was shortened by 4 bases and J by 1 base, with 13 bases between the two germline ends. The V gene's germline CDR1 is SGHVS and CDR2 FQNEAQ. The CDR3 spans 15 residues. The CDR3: CASSSQGLGNTEAFF. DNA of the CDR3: TGTGCCAGCAGCTCCCAGGGCCTTGGGAACACTGAAGCTTTCTTT.

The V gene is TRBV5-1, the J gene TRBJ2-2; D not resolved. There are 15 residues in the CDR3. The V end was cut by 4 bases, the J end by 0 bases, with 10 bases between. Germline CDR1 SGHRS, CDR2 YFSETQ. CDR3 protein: CASSPTIANTGELFF. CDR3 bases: TGCGCCAGCAGCCCCACTATTGCGAACACCGGGGAGCTGTTTTTT.

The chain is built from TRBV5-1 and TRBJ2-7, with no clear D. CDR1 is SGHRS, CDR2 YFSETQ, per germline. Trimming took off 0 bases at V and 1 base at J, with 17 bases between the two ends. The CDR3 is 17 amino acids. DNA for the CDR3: TGCGCCAGCAGCTTGGGCGGTAAACCAACCCTATCCTACGAGCAGTACTTC. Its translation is CASSLGGKPTLSYEQYF.

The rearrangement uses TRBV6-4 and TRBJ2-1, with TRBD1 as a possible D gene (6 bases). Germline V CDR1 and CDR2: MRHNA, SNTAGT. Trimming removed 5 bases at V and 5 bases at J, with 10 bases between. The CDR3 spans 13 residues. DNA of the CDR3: TGTGCCAGCAGTACAGGGAGTGACAATGAGCAGTTCTTC. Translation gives CASSTGSDNEQFF.

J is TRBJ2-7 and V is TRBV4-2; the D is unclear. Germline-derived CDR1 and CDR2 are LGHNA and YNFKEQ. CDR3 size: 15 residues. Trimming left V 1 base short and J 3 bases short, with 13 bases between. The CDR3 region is CASSQALSGGYEQYF. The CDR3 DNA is TGTGCCAGCAGCCAAGCTCTATCCGGCGGCTACGAGCAGTACTTC.

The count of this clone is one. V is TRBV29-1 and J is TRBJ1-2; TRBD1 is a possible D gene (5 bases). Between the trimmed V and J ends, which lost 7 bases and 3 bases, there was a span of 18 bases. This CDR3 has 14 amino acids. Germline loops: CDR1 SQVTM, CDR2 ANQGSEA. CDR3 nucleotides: TGCAGCGGAAAGGAGGGGAGTAACGACTATGGCTACACCTTC. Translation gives CSGKEGSNDYGYTF. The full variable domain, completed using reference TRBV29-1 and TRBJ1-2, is SAVISQKPSRDICQRGTSLTIQCQVDSQVTMMFWYRQQPGQSLTLIATANQGSEATYESGFVIDKFPISRPNLTFSTLTVSNMSPEDSSIYLCSGKEGSNDYGYTFGSGTRLTVV.

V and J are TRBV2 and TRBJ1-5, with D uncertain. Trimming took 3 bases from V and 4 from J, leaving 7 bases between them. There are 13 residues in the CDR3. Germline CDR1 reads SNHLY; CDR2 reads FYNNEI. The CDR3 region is CASSDEENQPQHF. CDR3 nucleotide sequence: TGTGCCAGCAGTGACGAGGAAAATCAGCCCCAGCATTTT.

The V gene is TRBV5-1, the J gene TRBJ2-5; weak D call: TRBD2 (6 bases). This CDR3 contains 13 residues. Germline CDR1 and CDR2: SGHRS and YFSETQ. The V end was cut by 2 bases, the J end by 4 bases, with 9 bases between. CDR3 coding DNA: TGCGCCAGCAGCTTCGCCGGGGGAGAGACCCAGTACTTC. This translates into CASSFAGGETQYF.

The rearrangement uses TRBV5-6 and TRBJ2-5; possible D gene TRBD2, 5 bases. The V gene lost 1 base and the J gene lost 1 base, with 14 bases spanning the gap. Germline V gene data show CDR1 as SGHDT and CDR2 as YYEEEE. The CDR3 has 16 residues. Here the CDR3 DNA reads TGTGCCAGCAGCTTGACGAGGGCAGGACGCCAAGAGACCCAGTACTTC. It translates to CASSLTRAGRQETQYF.